The rows below give T cell receptor beta chains drawn from one sample of a study of T cell repertoires in cytomegalovirus infection. TCRdb re-derived calls from the reads in MiXCR, one entry per CDR3 protein. The sample holds around 630,000 distinct CDR3 sequences, approximately 25% seen once. Sequences were obtained from CD8+ T cells from PBMCs. Receptor source: a human donor in good health (CMV status not recorded). Some clones in this sample may be carry-over from other donors' samples. Both conserved end residues are part of each CDR3. D genes are given only for firm matches. Clone size is stated in some rows and not others, as once, few, many or a class when expanded.

J gene	clone size	V gene	D gene	CDR3 DNA	CDR3 protein
TRBJ1-2	-	TRBV19	-	TGTGCCAGTACCTCAGGGGTATTTGGCTACACCTTC	CASTSGVFGYTF
TRBJ2-6	-	TRBV12-3/TRBV12-4	-	TGTGCCAGCACCACCCCGTTGGGCTATTCACCGGACTCTGGGGCCAACGTCCTGACTTTC	CASTTPLGYSPDSGANVLTF
TRBJ2-1	-	TRBV9	TRBD2	TGTGCCAGCAGCGTAGAGGGTAGCGGGGGCCCAAATGAGCAGTTCTTC	CASSVEGSGGPNEQFF
TRBJ2-1	-	TRBV12-3/TRBV12-4	-	TGTGCCAGCAGTTATGTCACGAACAATGAGCAGTTCTTC	CASSYVTNNEQFF
TRBJ2-1	many	TRBV7-9	-	TGTGCCAGCAGCTTAGGTCGACGGGGGCTCTACAATGAGCAGTTCTTC	CASSLGRRGLYNEQFF
TRBJ2-5	-	TRBV7-9	-	TGTGCCAGCAGCTTACCCGGGGCAGTCAGCCAAGAGACCCAGTACTTC	CASSLPGAVSQETQYF
TRBJ1-1	few	TRBV6-4	-	TGTGCCAGCAAGGCAGCCATTTGGAACACTGAAGCTTTCTTT	CASKAAIWNTEAFF
TRBJ2-1	many	TRBV7-2	-	TGTGCCAGCAGCTCCTTTGGAGGGGTGGATGAGCAGTTCTTC	CASSSFGGVDEQFF
TRBJ1-4	few	TRBV28	-	TGTGCCAGCAACCACGGACAGATTAAAAGGGAAAAACTGTTTTTT	CASNHGQIKREKLFF
TRBJ2-1	-	TRBV24-1	-	TGTGCCACCAGTGATTTAGGGTTGAAGCAGTTCTTC	CATSDLGLKQFF
TRBJ2-1	few	TRBV2	-	TGTGCCAATACTTCGGTCGGGGGCCCTTCCTACAATGAGCAGTTCTTC	CANTSVGGPSYNEQFF
TRBJ2-5	few	TRBV7-3	-	TGTGCCAGCAAAAAGGGGGGGGAGGACGAGACCCAGTACTTC	CASKKGGEDETQYF
TRBJ1-1	-	TRBV11-2	-	TGTGCCAGCAGCTCTTGGGTAGCCCCGGGCACTGAAGCTTTCTTT	CASSSWVAPGTEAFF
TRBJ1-2	few	TRBV29-1	TRBD1	TGCAGCGTTGGGCCAGGGGGCGCTGGCTACACCTTC	CSVGPGGAGYTF
TRBJ2-1	-	TRBV5-1	TRBD2	TGCGCCAGCAGCACATCCCGGGACTACGTTCTCTCCTACAATGAGCAGTTCTTC	CASSTSRDYVLSYNEQFF
TRBJ2-7	few	TRBV7-9	TRBD1	TGTGCCAGCAGCTTGGTGGGACAGGGAAACGAGCAGTACTTC	CASSLVGQGNEQYF
TRBJ2-5	-	TRBV7-2	TRBD1	TGTGCCAGCATCACTTCAGGGACAGAAGAGACCCAGTACTTC	CASITSGTEETQYF
TRBJ2-5	many	TRBV7-9	-	TGTGCCAGCAGCTTCGGGGGCCCTAAAGAGACCCAGTACTTC	CASSFGGPKETQYF
TRBJ2-5	many	TRBV7-2	-	TGTGCCAGCAGCTTCGTAGCGGCCCCCCAAGAGACCCAGTACTTC	CASSFVAAPQETQYF
TRBJ1-1	many	TRBV29-1	-	TGCAGCGTGGGGATGAACACTGAAGCTTTCTTT	CSVGMNTEAFF
TRBJ1-1	few	TRBV25-1	-	TGTGCCAGCAGGGATCCTTACACTGAAGCTTTCTTT	CASRDPYTEAFF
TRBJ2-7	once	TRBV5-6	-	TGTGCCAGCAGCGCGGGACGGCCCTCCTACGAGCAGTACTTC	CASSAGRPSYEQYF
TRBJ2-2	many	TRBV12-3/TRBV12-4	TRBD1	TGTGCCAGCAGTCCTTGGGACAGGGGGCAAACCGGGGAGCTGTTTTTT	CASSPWDRGQTGELFF
TRBJ1-3	-	TRBV29-1	-	TGCAGCGTTGAAGATCCGGCGGCCACCATATATTTT	CSVEDPAATIYF
TRBJ1-2	-	TRBV6-2/TRBV6-3	-	TGTGCCAGCAGTCTACGACAAACAGGGTACCACTATGGCTACACCTTC	CASSLRQTGYHYGYTF
TRBJ1-4	-	TRBV10-3	-	TGTGCCATCAGTGAGTCAGGGTTCGAAAAACTGTTTTTT	CAISESGFEKLFF
TRBJ2-1	many	TRBV6-6	TRBD2	TGTGCCCTCGGACTAGCGGGGAGTGAGCAGTTCTTC	CALGLAGSEQFF
TRBJ2-3	-	TRBV15	-	TGTGCCACCAGCAGGGGCAGGGCACACACAGATACGCAGTATTTT	CATSRGRAHTDTQYF
TRBJ2-2	-	TRBV2	-	TGTGCCACTGGGCAGTACACCGGGGAGCTGTTTTTT	CATGQYTGELFF
TRBJ2-3	-	TRBV9	-	TGTGCCAGCAGCGCGGTAACAGATACGCAGTATTTT	CASSAVTDTQYF
TRBJ2-7	-	TRBV6-6	-	TGTGCCAGCAGTTACTCGAGGGAAACAGGGATTGGGTACGAGCAGTACTTC	CASSYSRETGIGYEQYF
TRBJ1-5	few	TRBV25-1	TRBD1	TGTGCCAGCAGTGCAGGGGGCACGGGTCAGCCCCAGCATTTT	CASSAGGTGQPQHF
TRBJ2-1	few	TRBV10-3	-	TGTGCCATCAGTGACCCGGGGCGCGTCTACAATGAGCAGTTCTTC	CAISDPGRVYNEQFF
TRBJ2-7	many	TRBV10-3	TRBD2	TGTGCCATCAGTACCCGACTAGCGATCTCCTACGAGCAGTACTTC	CAISTRLAISYEQYF
TRBJ2-5	-	TRBV7-6	-	TGTGCCAGCAGCCGAATAGACAGGCTCGAGGAGACCCAGTACTTC	CASSRIDRLEETQYF
TRBJ2-1	-	TRBV15	-	TGTGCCACCAGCAGAGATAGAGGCTCCTACAATGAGCAGTTCTTC	CATSRDRGSYNEQFF
TRBJ2-1	-	TRBV7-9	-	TGTGCCAGCAGCTTAGCGCCGGGGGGCCTCCACAATGAGCAGTTCTTC	CASSLAPGGLHNEQFF
TRBJ2-2	few	TRBV12-5	-	TGTGCTAGTGGTTTGCGGGACGGGGAGCTGTTTTTT	CASGLRDGELFF
TRBJ2-4	-	TRBV2	-	TGTGCCAGCAGTGAAGCGAAGGTAGCCAAAAACATTCAGTACTTC	CASSEAKVAKNIQYF
TRBJ2-3	few	TRBV7-9	-	TGTGCCAGCAGCCCTAGGGGAGACGATACGCAGTATTTT	CASSPRGDDTQYF
TRBJ2-5	many	TRBV7-2	-	TGTGCCAGCAGCTTGGAAACCCACCAAGAGACCCAGTACTTC	CASSLETHQETQYF
TRBJ2-2	-	TRBV9	-	TGTGCCAGCAGCGTAGGTCAGGGGTCCGACACCGGGGAGCTGTTTTTT	CASSVGQGSDTGELFF
TRBJ2-5	few	TRBV7-9	TRBD2	TGTGCCAGCAGACTAAAGGGACTACGTGAGGAGACCCAGTACTTC	CASRLKGLREETQYF
TRBJ2-2	few	TRBV7-8	-	TGTGCCAGCAGCCTAGATACGGGGATAAGGGAGCTGTTTTTT	CASSLDTGIRELFF
TRBJ1-2	-	TRBV19	TRBD1	TGTGCCACTCAGACAGGGGGCGATGGCTACACCTTC	CATQTGGDGYTF
TRBJ2-2	many	TRBV19	-	TGTGCCAGTACCCTCTCTAACACCGGGGAGCTGTTTTTT	CASTLSNTGELFF
TRBJ1-2	few	TRBV7-9	TRBD1	TGTGCCAGCAGTCGCAACGGGGGACAGGAATCCTATGGCTACACCTTC	CASSRNGGQESYGYTF
TRBJ1-1	few	TRBV28	-	TGTGCCAGCAGTGACCCAGACACTGAAGCTTTCTTT	CASSDPDTEAFF
TRBJ1-1	-	TRBV5-6	-	TGTGCCAGCAGCTCGCTGGCTCCAGGCATGAACACTGAAGCTTTCTTT	CASSSLAPGMNTEAFF
TRBJ1-3	few	TRBV7-6	-	TGTGCCAGCAGCTTACAGGGGAAAAAAGGAAACACCATATATTTT	CASSLQGKKGNTIYF